The T cell receptor (beta chain) under discussion was sequenced for a study of T cells in Graves' hyperthyroidism and ophthalmopathy (dated by TCRdb to the late 2010s). Regarding the complete study: Peripheral blood was collected at initial diagnosis, before any treatment. The paper describes TCR Vbeta CDR3 sequencing of 135 peripheral blood samples, made up of 43 ophthalmopathy patients, approximately 76 hyperthyroidism patients and about 17 progressor patients. For training and testing, the 100 or so patients in the discovery cohort were randomly divided in a 7:3 ratio. In addition, the study compared T-cell repertoires in thyroid tissue and in blood from about six Graves' hyperthyroidism patients. An independent validation cohort of under 20 hyperthyroidism patients and about 15 patients who later progressed to ophthalmopathy tested prospective prediction of ophthalmopathy. To identify TCR V-J signatures that set the groups apart, the researchers used a discovery cohort of 90 to 100 patients, made up of around 42 with Graves' ophthalmopathy and some 56 with stable Graves' hyperthyroidism. After blood sampling, hyperthyroidism patients were treated with methimazole at a starting dose of 30 mg daily, and ophthalmopathy patients were treated with high-dose intravenous methylprednisolone. Points the paper makes about the study in general: In validation, the model predicted progression to ophthalmopathy with approximately 69% sensitivity and 72.22% specificity, a median of 6.5 months before onset. Sample size was not statistically predetermined, and blinding of investigators to group allocation was not performed. A 13 V-J signature model separated ophthalmopathy from stable hyperthyroidism, with roughly 88% sensitivity and just under 84% specificity in cross-validation and 80%/75% in testing. Blood samples also contained most of the expanded thyroid clonotypes (frequency above 0.001), which suggests that blood repertoires may reflect thyroid immune responses.

From the germline V gene (reference sequence), CDR1 is LNHDA and CDR2 is SQIVND. Including the terminal cysteine and phenylalanine, the CDR3 comprises 14 residues. The CDR3 DNA has 42 bases and is translated from base 1. Between the V and J ends, shortened by 5 bases and 2 bases respectively, the junction contains 12 bases. Stable Graves' hyperthyroidism was defined as the absence of progression to ophthalmopathy over 18 months of follow-up. Hyperthyroidism patients were newly diagnosed, had a disease duration of under 2 months, and were aged 18 to 65 years. Exclusion was applied to patients with uncontrolled infections, other autoimmune diseases, pregnancy or lactation. Clinical symptoms, serum thyroxine and TRAb, thyroid ultrasound, and orbital computed tomography formed the basis for the diagnoses. PBMCs were separated from roughly 10 ml of fresh peripheral blood using Ficoll-Paque density gradient centrifugation. Trizol reagent was used to extract total RNA, and RNA quality was then checked on an Agilent 2100 Bioanalyzer.

Amplification of TCR beta CDR3 regions was carried out from RNA transcripts. A first-round RT-PCR of the TCR CDR3 used the HTBI primer set with the Qiagen OneStep RT-PCR kit. Libraries were constructed in a second round of multiplex PCR, after which size selection and purification were carried out. Sequencing of the libraries was done on an Illumina HiSeq2000 using paired-end 100 bp reads. Per the original workflow: SOAPnuke was used to process the raw data, removing reads that contained adapters or uncalled bases, had a mean Phred below 15, or lacked an exact match to the constant primer or identifier. High-quality paired reads were merged using COPE v1.2.5, and each unique nucleotide sequence was defined as a clonotype. Clonotypes were aligned to IMGT TRBV, TRBD and TRBJ reference segments using MiTCR v1.1. The analysis was restricted to V-J combinations with a frequency above 0.0001, which together covered roughly 99% of the repertoires. A TCS score was defined as the ratio between F50 (clonal expansion) and ExV (chaos), using BLOSUM62-based TCRdist between CDR3 peptides within each V-J. Welch's t-statistics and random forest reduced 514 V-J features to 13, which were used in a naive Bayes classifier (R e1071). TCRdb ran its own pipeline on the public reads, namely fastp trimming at Q25 and MiXCR clone calling, and kept in-frame beta chains. When rows share a CDR3 protein, they turn into one entry using the most common DNA and genes. The V and J calls reflect TCRdb's pipeline rather than the authors' work. The sample contains about 550,000 distinct CDR3 sequences, less than 25% of them found a single time. Less than 30% of the sample goes to the ten largest clones.

This clonotype has a count of ten or more. The antigen this receptor binds is unknown. Qualities for individual bases were not recorded, and no much larger clone is one base off. The sequence links TRBV19 to TRBJ1-1; there is no confident call for the D gene. The sequence came from a young man with Graves' hyperthyroidism. The specimen was blood. The nucleotide sequence reads as follows: TGTGCCAGTAGTGGTAAGGGAACCAACACTGAAGCTTTCTTT. Its protein reads: CASSGKGTNTEAFF.